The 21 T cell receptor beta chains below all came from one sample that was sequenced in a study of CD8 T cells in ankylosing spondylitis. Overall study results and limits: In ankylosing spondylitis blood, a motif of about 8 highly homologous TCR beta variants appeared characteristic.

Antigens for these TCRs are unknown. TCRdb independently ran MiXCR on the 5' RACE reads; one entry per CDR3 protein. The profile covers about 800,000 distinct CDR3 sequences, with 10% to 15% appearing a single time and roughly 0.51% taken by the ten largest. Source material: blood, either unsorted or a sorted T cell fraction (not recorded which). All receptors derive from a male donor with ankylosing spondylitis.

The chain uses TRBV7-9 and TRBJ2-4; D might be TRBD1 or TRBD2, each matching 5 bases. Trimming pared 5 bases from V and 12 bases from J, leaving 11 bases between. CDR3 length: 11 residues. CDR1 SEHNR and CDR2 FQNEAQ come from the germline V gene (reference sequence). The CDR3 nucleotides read TGTGCCAGCAGCGAGAGGGGTGGTCAGTACTTC. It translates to CASSERGGQYF. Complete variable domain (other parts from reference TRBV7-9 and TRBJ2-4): DTGVSQNPRHKITKRGQNVTFRCDPISEHNRLYWYRQTLGQGPEFLTYFQNEAQLEKSRLLSDRFSAERPKGSFSTLEIQRTEQGDSAMYLCASSERGGQYFGAGTRLSVL.

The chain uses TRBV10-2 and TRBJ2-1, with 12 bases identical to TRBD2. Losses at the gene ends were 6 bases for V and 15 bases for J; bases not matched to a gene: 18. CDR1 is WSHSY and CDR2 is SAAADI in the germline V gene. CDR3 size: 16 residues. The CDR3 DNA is TGCGCCAGCAGCGCCGCCGGTTCTAGCGGGAGGGCCGCGATGTTCTTC. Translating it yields CASSAAGSSGRAAMFF.

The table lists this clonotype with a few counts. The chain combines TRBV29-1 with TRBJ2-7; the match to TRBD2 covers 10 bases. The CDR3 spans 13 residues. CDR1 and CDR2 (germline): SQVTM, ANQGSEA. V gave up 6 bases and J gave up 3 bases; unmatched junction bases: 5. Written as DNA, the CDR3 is TGCAGCGTGTCCTGGACTAGCGGCTACGAGCAGTACTTC. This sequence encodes CSVSWTSGYEQYF.

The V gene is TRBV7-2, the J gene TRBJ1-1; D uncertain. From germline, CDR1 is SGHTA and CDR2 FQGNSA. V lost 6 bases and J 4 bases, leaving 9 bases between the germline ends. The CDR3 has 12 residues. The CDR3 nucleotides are TGTGCCAGCAGGCGGACTGTCACTGAAGCTTTCTTT. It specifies CASRRTVTEAFF.

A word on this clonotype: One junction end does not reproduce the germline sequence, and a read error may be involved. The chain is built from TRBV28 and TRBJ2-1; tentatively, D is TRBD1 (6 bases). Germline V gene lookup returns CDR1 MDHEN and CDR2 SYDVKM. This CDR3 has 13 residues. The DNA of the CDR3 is TGTGCCAGCAGTTCCCTCCAGGGGCGTCTACCCTATTTC. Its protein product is CASSSLQGRLPYF.

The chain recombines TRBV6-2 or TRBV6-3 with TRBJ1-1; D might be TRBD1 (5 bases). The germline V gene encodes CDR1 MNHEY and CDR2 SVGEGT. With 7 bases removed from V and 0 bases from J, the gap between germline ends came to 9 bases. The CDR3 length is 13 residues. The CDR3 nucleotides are TGTGCCAGCAAGGGACGGATGAACACTGAAGCTTTCTTT. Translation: CASKGRMNTEAFF.

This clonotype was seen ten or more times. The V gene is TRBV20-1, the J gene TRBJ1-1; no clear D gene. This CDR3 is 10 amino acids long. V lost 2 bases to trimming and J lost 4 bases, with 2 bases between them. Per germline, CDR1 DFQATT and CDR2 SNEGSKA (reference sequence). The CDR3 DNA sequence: TGCAGTGCTAGAAGCACTGAAGCTTTCTTT. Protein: CSARSTEAFF.

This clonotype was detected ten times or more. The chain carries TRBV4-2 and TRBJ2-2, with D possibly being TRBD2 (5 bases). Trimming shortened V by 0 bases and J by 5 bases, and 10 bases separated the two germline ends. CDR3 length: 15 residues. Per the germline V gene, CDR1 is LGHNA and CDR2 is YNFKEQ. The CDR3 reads CASSQESWETGELFF. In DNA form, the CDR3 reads TGTGCCAGCAGCCAAGAATCTTGGGAGACCGGGGAGCTGTTTTTT.

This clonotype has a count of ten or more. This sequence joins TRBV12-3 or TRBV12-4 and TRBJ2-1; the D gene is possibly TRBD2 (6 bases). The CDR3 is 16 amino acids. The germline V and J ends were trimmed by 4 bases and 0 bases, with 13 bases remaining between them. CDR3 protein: CASSSTTRSSYNEQFF. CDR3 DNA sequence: TGTGCCAGCAGTTCTACGACTAGAAGCTCCTACAATGAGCAGTTCTTC.

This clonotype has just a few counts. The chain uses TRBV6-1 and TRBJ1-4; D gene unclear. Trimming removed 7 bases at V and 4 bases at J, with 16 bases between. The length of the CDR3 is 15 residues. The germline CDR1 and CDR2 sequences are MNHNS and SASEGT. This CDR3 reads CASTHGGNNNEKLFF. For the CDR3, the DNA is TGTGCCAGCACCCACGGTGGAAATAATAATGAAAAACTGTTTTTT.

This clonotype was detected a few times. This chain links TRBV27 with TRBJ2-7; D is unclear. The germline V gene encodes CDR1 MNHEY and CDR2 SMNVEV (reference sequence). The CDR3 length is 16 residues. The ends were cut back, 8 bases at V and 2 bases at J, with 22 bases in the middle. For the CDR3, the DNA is TGTGCCAGCTCCCCCCACCGCGCAGGCACCACCTACGAGCAGTACTTC. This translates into CASSPHRAGTTYEQYF.

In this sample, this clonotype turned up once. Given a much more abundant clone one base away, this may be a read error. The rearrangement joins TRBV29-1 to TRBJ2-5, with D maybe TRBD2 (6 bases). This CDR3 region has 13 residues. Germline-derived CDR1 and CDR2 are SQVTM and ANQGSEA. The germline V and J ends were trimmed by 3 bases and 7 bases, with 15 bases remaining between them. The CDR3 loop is CSVDLDYLGTQYF. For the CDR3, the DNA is TGCAGCGTTGATTTGGACTACCTAGGGACCCAGTACTTC.

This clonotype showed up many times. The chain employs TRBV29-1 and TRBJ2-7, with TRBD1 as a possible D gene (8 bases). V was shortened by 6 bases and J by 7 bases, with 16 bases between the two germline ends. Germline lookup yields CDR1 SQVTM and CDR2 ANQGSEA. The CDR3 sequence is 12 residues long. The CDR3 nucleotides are TGCAGCGTCGGGACAGGACTAGGGGAGCAGTACTTC. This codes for CSVGTGLGEQYF.

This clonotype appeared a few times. CDR3: CSAIEPTSRETQYF. The CDR3 nucleotides read TGCAGTGCTATAGAGCCGACGAGCAGAGAGACCCAGTACTTC. The chain couples TRBV20-1 to TRBJ2-5, with no clear D. The CDR3 is made up of 14 amino acids. Germline assignment: CDR1 DFQATT and CDR2 SNEGSKA (reference sequence). V gave up 4 bases and J gave up 4 bases, with 16 bases separating them.

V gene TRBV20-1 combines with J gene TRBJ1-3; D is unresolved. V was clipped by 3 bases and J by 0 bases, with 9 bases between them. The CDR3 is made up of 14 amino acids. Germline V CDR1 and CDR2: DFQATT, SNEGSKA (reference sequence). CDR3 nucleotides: TGCAGTGCTAGTCGACCGGCCTCTGGAAACACCATATATTTT. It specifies CSASRPASGNTIYF.

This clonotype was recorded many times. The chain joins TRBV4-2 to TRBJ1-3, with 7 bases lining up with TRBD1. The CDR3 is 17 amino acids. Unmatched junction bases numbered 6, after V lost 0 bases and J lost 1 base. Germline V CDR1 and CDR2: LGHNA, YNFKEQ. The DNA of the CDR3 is TGTGCCAGCAGCCAAGACGACAGGGAGCTTTCTGGAAACACCATATATTTT. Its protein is CASSQDDRELSGNTIYF.

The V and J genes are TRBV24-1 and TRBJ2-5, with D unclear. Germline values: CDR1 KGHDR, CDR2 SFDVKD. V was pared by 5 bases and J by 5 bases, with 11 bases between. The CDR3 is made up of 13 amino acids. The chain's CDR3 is CATSAAGMETQYF. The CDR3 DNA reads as TGTGCCACCAGTGCGGCAGGAATGGAGACCCAGTACTTC.

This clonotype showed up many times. CDR3 amino acids: CSAREVGGPLYNEQFF. In DNA form, the CDR3 reads TGCAGTGCTAGAGAAGTCGGGGGGCCCCTCTACAATGAGCAGTTCTTC. J is TRBJ2-1 and V is TRBV20-1; weak D call: TRBD2 (7 bases). The CDR3 loop spans 16 amino acids. Per the germline V gene, CDR1 is DFQATT and CDR2 is SNEGSKA (reference sequence). V was pared by 0 bases and J by 3 bases, with 15 bases between.

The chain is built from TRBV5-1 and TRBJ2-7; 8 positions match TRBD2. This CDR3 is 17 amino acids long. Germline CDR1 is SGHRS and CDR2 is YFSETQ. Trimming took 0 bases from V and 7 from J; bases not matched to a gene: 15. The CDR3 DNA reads TGCGCCAGCAGCTTGGATATTTCCGGGAGGGCCCCGTGGGAGCAGTACTTC. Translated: CASSLDISGRAPWEQYF.

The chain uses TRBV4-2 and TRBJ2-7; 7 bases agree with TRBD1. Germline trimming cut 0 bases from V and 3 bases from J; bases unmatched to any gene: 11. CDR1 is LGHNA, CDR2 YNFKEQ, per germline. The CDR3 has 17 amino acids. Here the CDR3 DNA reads TGTGCCAGCAGCCAAGATTGGGAGACAGGGCAAGGCTACGAGCAGTACTTC. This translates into CASSQDWETGQGYEQYF.

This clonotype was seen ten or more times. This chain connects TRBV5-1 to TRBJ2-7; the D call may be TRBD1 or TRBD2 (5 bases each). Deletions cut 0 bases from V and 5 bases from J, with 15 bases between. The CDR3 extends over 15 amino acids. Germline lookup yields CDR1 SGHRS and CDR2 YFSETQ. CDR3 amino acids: CASSLETRRGDEQYF. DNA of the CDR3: TGCGCCAGCAGCTTGGAAACTAGACGGGGCGACGAGCAGTACTTC.